Listed here is a single TCR beta chain. Other DNA sequences in this specimen translate into the identical CDR3. Profiling relied on immunoSEQ multiplex PCR, and the TCRdb table lists in-frame clones only, not all of them. The sample has around 1,100,000 clones; roughly 80% are singletons. CDR3 size: 14 residues. J gave up 6 bases and V 4 bases, and 3 bases lay outside the gene matches. Germline loops: CDR1 LNHDA, CDR2 SQIVND (reference sequence). These data belong to a study of shared clonotypes between healthy human individuals. J is TRBJ1-5 and V is TRBV19, with 10 bases lining up with TRBD1. The sequencing sample was made of memory CD4+ T cells from PBMCs. The sample's subset: CD45RA-negative fraction. The TCR comes from a man aged 18 to 29 in good health. Some clones in this sample may be carry-over from other donors' samples. The CDR3: CASSRDRGGQPQHF. The DNA of the CDR3 is TGTGCCAGTAGTAGGGACAGGGGTGGTCAGCCCCAGCATTTT.